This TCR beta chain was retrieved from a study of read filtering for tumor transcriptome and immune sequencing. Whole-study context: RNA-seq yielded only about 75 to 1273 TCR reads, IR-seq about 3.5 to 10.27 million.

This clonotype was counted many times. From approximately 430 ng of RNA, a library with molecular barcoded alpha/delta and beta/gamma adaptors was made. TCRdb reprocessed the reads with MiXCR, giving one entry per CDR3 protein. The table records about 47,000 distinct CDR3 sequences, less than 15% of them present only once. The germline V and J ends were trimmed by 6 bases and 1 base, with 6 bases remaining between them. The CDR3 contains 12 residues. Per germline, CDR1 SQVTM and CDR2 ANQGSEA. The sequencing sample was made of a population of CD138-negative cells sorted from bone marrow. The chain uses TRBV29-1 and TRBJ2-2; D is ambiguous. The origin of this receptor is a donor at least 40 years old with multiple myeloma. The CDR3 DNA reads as TGCAGCGTGGTGGAGAACACCGGGGAGCTGTTTTTT. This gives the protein CSVVENTGELFF.